This T cell receptor (beta chain) was recovered during a study of shared clonotypes between healthy human individuals. V shed 6 bases and J 7 bases; nucleotides not matched to a gene: 8. This CDR3 is 14 amino acids long. The germline gives CDR1 SNHLY, CDR2 FYNNEI. Here immunoSEQ multiplex PCR was the method, and the copy in TCRdb shows in-frame clones only, minus some. Of over a million clones listed, 70% to 80% are singletons. Details on this clone: Its specificity is unknown.

Broader study findings: There were few donors, and this limited the genetic and exposure-history diversity represented.

The source is a man between 18 and 35 years old in good health. Some clones in this sample may be carry-over from other donors' samples. Sequencing was done on a sample of memory CD4+ T cells from PBMCs. Regarding subset: CD45RA-negative fraction. The chain links TRBV2 to TRBJ1-4; 7 bases map to TRBD1. This CDR3 reads CASRTTGVGEKLFF. The CDR3, as DNA: TGTGCCAGCAGAACCACAGGGGTTGGTGAAAAACTGTTTTTT.